A single TCR beta chain is shown here with its context. Its cognate antigen is unknown. V was clipped by 6 bases and J by 7 bases, with 16 bases between them. Looked up from germline, CDR1 is DFQATT and CDR2 is SNEGSKA (reference sequence). CDR3 length equals 12 residues. The sample belongs to a study of blood T cells in healthy people across ages. Each individual donor underwent a draw of about 11 milliliters of peripheral blood. Using a J-beta primer mix together with a sample-barcoded 5' primer, a second PCR was run for roughly 6 to 11 cycles. Each sample yielded at least 3 million CDR3-containing paired-end reads. TCRdb redid the calling of the 5' RACE reads with MiXCR, one entry per CDR3 protein. In the table there are about 570,000 distinct CDR3 sequences, approximately 30% of which are singletons. Notes on the study in general: Roughly linear declines in TCR beta diversity per million T cells occurred with age.

This receptor was taken from a woman aged 70-85 years in good health. This chain links TRBV20-1 with TRBJ2-7, with a weak D call TRBD2 (7 bases). Material: blood. CDR3 loop: CSAIGGGDEQYF. The CDR3 DNA reads as TGCAGTGCCATAGGGGGGGGCGATGAGCAGTACTTC.